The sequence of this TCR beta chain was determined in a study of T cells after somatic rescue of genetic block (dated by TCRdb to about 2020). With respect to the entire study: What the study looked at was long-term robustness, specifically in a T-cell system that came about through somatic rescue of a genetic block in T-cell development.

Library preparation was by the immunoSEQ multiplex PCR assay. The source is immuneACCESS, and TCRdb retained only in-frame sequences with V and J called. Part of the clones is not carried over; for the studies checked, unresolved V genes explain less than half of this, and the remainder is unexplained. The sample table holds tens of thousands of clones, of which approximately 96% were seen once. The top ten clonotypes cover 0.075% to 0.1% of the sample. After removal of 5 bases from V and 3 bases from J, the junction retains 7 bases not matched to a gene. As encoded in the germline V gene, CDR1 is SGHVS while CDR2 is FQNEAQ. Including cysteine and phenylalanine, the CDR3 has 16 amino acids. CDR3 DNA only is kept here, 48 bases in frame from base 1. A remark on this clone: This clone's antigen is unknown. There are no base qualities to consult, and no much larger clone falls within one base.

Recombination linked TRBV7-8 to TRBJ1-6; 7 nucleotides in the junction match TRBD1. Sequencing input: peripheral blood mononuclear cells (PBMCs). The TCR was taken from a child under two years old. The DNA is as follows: TGTGCCAGCAGCCCCCGCGGGACAGTCTATAATTCACCCCTCCACTTT. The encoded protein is CASSPRGTVYNSPLHF.